The present T cell receptor (beta chain) was sequenced within a study of cytomegalovirus exposure and HLA in healthy donors. Study summary: Among 150 million to 200 million T cells, an earlier analysis found about 100 million unique TCR beta sequences. Study findings and constraints: Earlier analysis yielded a pattern in which most TCR beta V segments were productive about 87% or about 30% of the time.

There are 14 residues in the CDR3. CDR1 and CDR2 (germline): MNHNS, SASEGT. V lost 5 bases to trimming and J lost 4 bases, with 14 bases between them. A note on this clone: The antigen is undetermined.

Primers: 60 Vbeta forward and 13 Jbeta reverse. Measured with immunoSEQ multiplex PCR; TCRdb has only the in-frame clones, and not every one. Of approximately 86,000 clones listed, 76% are singletons. The clonotype comes from a man in his forties in good health and CMV-seronegative. J is TRBJ2-5 and V is TRBV6-1; D perhaps matches TRBD1 (5 bases). The sequenced material came from PBMCs. The CDR3 DNA reads TGTGCCAGCAGTACCACAGGAACCCGAGAGACCCAGTACTTC. Translated: CASSTTGTRETQYF.